This TCR beta chain was found in a study of neurological immune-mediated disorders. Over 180 million TCR-beta sequences from 15-18 subjects were obtained in each sequencing run. TCRdb reprocessed the 5' RACE reads with MiXCR, giving one entry per CDR3 protein. This sample has roughly 43,000 distinct CDR3 sequences, with about 1.8% found just once. This clonotype was counted at least ten times. Trimming stripped 2 bases from V and 4 bases from J, with 9 bases between. Germline V gene data show CDR1 as SQVTM and CDR2 as ANQGSEA. This CDR3 is built from 14 residues. The sequenced sample was PBMCs. The rearrangement links TRBV29-1 to TRBJ2-6; D is uncertain. The TCR originated in a woman between 40 and 50 years old with multiple sclerosis. The CDR3 DNA reads as TGCAGCGTTGAATGGAGTTCAGGGGCCAACGTCCTGACTTTC. This encodes CSVEWSSGANVLTF.